This T cell receptor beta chain is drawn from a study of blood T cell repertoires in COVID-19. The CDR3 loop spans 14 amino acids. Germline V CDR1 and CDR2: SGHTA, FQGNSA. J lost 3 bases, V lost 3 bases, and 4 bases had no gene match. Generated by immunoSEQ multiplex PCR, the TCRdb table keeps only in-frame clones and is missing some. Of roughly 110,000 clones detected, less than 85% appear once; the ten largest clones hold 14%. The J gene is TRBJ1-1, the V gene TRBV7-2; the match to TRBD1 covers 7 bases. The clonotype originates from a woman in her fifties or sixties with acute or convalescent COVID-19. The sequencing input was peripheral blood. CDR3 region: CASSLNRGDTEAFF. The DNA for the CDR3 is TGTGCCAGCAGCTTGAACAGGGGCGACACTGAAGCTTTCTTT.